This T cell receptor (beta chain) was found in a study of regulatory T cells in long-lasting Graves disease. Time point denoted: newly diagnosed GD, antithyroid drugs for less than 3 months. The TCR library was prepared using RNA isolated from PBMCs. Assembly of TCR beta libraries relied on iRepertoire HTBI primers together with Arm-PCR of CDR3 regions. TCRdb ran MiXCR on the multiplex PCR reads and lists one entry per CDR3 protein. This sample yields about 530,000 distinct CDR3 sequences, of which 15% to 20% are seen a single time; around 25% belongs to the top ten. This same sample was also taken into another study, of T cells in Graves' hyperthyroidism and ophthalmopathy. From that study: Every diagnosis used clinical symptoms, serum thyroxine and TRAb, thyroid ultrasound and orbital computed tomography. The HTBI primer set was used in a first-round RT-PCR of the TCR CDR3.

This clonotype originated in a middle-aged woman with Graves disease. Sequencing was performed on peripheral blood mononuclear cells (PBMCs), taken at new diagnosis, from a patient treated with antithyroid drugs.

This chain's CDR3 is CASSLSMYTGELFF. In DNA form, the CDR3 reads TGTGCCAGCAGCTTGAGCATGTACACCGGGGAGCTGTTTTTT. The rearrangement links TRBV5-8 to TRBJ2-2; D uncertain. The V and J ends lost 1 base and 3 bases respectively, with 7 bases between them. CDR1 SGHTS and CDR2 YDEGEE come from the germline V gene. The CDR3 sequence is 14 residues long. The complete variable domain, with remaining parts taken from reference TRBV5-8 and TRBJ2-2, reads EAGVTQSPTHLIKTRGQQATLRCSPISGHTSVYWYQQALGLGLQFLLWYDEGEERNRGNFPPRFSGRQFPNYSSELNVNALELEDSALYLCASSLSMYTGELFFGEGSRLTVL.